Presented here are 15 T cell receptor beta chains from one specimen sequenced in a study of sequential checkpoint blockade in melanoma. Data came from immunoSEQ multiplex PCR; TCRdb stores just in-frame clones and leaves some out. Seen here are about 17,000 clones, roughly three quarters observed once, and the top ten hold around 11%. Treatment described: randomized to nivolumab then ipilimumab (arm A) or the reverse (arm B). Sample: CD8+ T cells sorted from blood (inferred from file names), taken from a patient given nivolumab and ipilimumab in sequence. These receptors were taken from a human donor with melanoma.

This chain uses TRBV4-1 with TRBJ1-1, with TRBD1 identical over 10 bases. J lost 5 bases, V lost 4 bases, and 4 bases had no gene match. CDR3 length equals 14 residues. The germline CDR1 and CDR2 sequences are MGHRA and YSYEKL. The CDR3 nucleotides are TGCGCCAGCAGCCCGGGACAGGGGAGAACTGAAGCTTTCTTT. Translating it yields CASSPGQGRTEAFF.

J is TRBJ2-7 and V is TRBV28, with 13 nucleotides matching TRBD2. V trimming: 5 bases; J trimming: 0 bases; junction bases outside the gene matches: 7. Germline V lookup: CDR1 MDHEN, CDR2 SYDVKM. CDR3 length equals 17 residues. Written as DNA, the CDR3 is TGTGCCAGCAGTACCATGACTAGCGGGAGGCCCTCCTACGAGCAGTACTTC. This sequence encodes CASSTMTSGRPSYEQYF. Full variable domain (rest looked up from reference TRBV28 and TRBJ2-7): DVKVTQSSRYLVKRTGEKVFLECVQDMDHENMFWYRQDPGLGLRLIYFSYDVKMKEKGDIPEGYSVSREKKERFSLILESASTNQTSMYLCASSTMTSGRPSYEQYFGPGTRLTVT.

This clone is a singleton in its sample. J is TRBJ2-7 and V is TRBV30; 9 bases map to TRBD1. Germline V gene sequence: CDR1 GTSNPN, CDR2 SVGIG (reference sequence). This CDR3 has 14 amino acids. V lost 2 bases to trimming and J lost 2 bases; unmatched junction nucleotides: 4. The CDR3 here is CAWSPGTGTYEQYF. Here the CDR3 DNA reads TGTGCCTGGAGTCCCGGGACAGGGACCTACGAGCAGTACTTC.

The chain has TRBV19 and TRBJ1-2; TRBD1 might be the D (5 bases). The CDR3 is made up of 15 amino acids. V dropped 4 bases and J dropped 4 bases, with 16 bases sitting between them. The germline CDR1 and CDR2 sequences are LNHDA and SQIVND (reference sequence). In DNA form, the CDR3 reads TGTGCCAGTAGTACCTCTAGGGGACTGATCTATGGCTACACCTTC. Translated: CASSTSRGLIYGYTF.

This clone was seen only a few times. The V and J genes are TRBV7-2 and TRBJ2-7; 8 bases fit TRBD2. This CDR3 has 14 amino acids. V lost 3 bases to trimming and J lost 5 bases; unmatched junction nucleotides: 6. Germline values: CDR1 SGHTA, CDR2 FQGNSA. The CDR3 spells CASSFSGTRNEQYF. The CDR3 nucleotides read TGTGCCAGCAGCTTCTCCGGGACTAGGAACGAGCAGTACTTC.

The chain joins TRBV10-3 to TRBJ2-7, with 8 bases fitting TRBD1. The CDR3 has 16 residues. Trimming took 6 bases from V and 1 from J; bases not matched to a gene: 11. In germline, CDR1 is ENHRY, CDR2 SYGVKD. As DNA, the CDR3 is TGTGCCATCAGGGGGGCAGGGGGCGGGACGTCCTACGAGCAGTACTTC. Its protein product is CAIRGAGGGTSYEQYF.

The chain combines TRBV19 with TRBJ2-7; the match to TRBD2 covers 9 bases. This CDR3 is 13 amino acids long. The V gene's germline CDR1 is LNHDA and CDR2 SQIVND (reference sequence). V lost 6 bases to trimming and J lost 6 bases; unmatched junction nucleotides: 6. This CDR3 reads CASSDSGRGEQYF. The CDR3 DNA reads TGTGCCAGTAGCGATAGCGGGAGAGGCGAGCAGTACTTC.

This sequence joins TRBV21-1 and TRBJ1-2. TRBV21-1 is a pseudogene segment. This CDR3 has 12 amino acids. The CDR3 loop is CASSTFNYGYTF. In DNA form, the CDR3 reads TGTGCCAGCAGCACGTTTAACTATGGCTACACCTTC.

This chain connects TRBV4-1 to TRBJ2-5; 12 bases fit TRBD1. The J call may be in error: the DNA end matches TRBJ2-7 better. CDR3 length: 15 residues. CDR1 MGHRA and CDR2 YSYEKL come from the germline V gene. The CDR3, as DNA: TGCGCCAGCAGCCCAGGGACAGGGGGCAGCTACGAGCAGTACTTC. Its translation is CASSPGTGGSYEQYF.

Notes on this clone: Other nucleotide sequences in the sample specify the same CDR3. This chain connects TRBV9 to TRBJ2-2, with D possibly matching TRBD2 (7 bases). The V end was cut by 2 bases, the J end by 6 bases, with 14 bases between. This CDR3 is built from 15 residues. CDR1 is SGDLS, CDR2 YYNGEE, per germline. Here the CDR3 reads CASSVTGGGAGELFF. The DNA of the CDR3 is TGTGCCAGCAGCGTTACGGGGGGCGGAGCCGGGGAGCTGTTTTTT.

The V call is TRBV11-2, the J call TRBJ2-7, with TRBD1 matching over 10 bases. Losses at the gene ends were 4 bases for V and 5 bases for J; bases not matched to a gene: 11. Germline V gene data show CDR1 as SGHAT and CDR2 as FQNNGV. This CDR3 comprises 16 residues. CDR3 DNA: TGTGCCAGCAGCTCGCCGCCGGGACAGGGGAACGACGAGCAGTACTTC. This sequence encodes CASSSPPGQGNDEQYF.

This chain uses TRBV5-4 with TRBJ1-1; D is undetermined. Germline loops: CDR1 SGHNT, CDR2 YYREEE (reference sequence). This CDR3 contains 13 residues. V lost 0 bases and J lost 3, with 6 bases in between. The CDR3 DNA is TGTGCCAGCAGCTTGGGGCTGGACACTGAAGCTTTCTTT. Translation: CASSLGLDTEAFF. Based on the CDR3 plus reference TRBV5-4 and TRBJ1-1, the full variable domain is ETGVTQSPTHLIKTRGQQVTLRCSSQSGHNTVSWYQQALGQGPQFIFQYYREEENGRGNFPPRFSGLQFPNYSSELNVNALELDDSALYLCASSLGLDTEAFFGQGTRLTVV.

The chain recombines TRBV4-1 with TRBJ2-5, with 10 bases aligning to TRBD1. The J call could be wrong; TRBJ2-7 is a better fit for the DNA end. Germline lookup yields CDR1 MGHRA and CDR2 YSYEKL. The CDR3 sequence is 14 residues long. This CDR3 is CASSQGGQGSEQYF. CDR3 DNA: TGCGCCAGCAGCCAGGGGGGACAGGGGAGCGAGCAGTACTTC.

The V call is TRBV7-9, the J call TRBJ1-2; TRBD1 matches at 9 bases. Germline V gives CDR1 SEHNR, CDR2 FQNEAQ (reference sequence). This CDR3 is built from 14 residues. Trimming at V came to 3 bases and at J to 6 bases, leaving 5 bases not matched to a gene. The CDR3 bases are TGTGCCAGCAGCTTGGGAAGACAGGGGGATGGCTACACCTTC. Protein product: CASSLGRQGDGYTF.

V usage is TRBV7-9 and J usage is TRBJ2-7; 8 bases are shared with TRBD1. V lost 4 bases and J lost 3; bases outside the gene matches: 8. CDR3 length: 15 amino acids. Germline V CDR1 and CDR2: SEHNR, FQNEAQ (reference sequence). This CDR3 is CASSSYRGDFYEQYF. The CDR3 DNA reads TGTGCCAGCAGCTCGTACAGGGGGGACTTCTACGAGCAGTACTTC.